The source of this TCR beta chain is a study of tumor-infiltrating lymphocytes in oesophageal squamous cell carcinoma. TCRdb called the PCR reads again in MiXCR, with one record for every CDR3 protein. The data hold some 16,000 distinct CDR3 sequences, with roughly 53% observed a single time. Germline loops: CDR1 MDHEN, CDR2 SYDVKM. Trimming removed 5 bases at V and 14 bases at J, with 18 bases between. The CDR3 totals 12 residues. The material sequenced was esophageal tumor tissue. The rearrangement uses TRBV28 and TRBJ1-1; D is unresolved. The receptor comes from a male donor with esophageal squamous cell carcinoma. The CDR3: CASSISARSSFF. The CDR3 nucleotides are TGTGCCAGCAGTATCTCGGCCCGTTCATCGTTCTTT.